The clone carrying this T cell receptor beta chain has more than one count but fewer than ten. This sample was taken from a study of neoadjuvant anti-PD-1 for oral cavity cancer. Study-wide context: Patients mostly received three to four biweekly nivolumab doses at 3 mg/kg before surgery.

Time point in this sample: after neoadjuvant nivolumab, at surgical resection. Stage II-IVA oral cavity squamous cell carcinoma was new and untreated by systemic or radiation therapy. Patients had HPV-negative, locally advanced oral cavity squamous cell carcinoma. Analysis of PBMCs was direct, with no culture step. The germline V gene has CDR1 SEHNR and CDR2 FQNEAQ (reference sequence). The CDR3 has 17 amino acids. V dropped 5 bases and J dropped 0 bases, with 20 bases sitting between them. Profiling relied on immunoSEQ multiplex PCR, and the TCRdb table lists in-frame clones only, not all of them. The profile shows around 68,000 clones, approximately 87% of them singletons.

This chain links TRBV7-9 with TRBJ2-7; D is perhaps TRBD1 (5 bases). This sequence originates from a person between 40 and 80 years old with oral cavity squamous cell carcinoma. The input for sequencing was PBMCs, taken after nivolumab (anti-PD-1) treatment. The CDR3 spells CASSPSPQDTFSYEQYF. CDR3 DNA sequence: TGTGCCAGCAGCCCCAGCCCCCAGGACACTTTCTCCTACGAGCAGTACTTC.